This T cell receptor beta chain was obtained from a study of blood T cell repertoires in COVID-19. The wider study: The United States, Italy and Spain provided the acute and convalescent COVID-19 samples. The analysed material was cDNA or gDNA that came from T cells, B-cell-depleted T cells, or PBMCs.

In the original processing: By means of reference gene primer amplification, nucleated cell counts were estimated. The repertoire was sequenced with immunoSEQ multiplex PCR; TCRdb's copy has only in-frame clones and lacks some. Clone size and the V and J calls come from that table; the DNA yielded D and trimming. The table includes 250,000 or so clones, 86% detected once. The CDR3 length is 11 residues. Germline CDR1 ENHRY, CDR2 SYGVKD. The ends lost 10 bases at V and 4 bases at J; junction bases unmatched: 0. The clonotype comes from a young man with active or convalescent COVID-19. Specimen: peripheral blood. The chain employs TRBV10-3 and TRBJ2-3, with TRBD2 matching 9 bases. This CDR3 is CATSGADTQYF. CDR3 bases: TGTGCCACTAGCGGGGCAGATACGCAGTATTTT.